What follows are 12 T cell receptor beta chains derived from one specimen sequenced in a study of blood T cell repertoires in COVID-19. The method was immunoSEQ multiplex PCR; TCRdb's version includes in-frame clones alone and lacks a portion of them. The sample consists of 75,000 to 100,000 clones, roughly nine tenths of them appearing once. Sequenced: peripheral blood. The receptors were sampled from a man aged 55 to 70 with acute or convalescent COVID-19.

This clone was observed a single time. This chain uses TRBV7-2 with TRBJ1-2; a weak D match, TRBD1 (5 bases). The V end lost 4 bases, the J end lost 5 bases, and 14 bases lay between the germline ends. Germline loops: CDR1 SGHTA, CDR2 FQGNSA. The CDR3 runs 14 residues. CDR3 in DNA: TGTGCCAGCAGCTCCCTTCCGGGGGTTTATGGCTACACCTTC. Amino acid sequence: CASSSLPGVYGYTF.

The CDR3 region has the DNA TGTGCCAGCAACCTAATCCCCGGAGTGGGAGGGTCACCGAACTATGGCTACACCTTC. Translated, it gives CASNLIPGVGGSPNYGYTF. The chain uses TRBV7-2 and TRBJ1-2; D is undetermined. V was trimmed by 7 bases and J by 2 bases, leaving 29 bases between them. The germline CDR1 and CDR2 sequences are SGHTA and FQGNSA. The CDR3 runs to 19 residues.

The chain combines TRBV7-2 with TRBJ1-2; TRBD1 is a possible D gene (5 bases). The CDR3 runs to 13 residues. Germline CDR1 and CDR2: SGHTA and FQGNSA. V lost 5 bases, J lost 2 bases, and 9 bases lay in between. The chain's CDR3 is CASSPTGNYGYTF. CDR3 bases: TGTGCCAGCAGCCCTACAGGCAACTATGGCTACACCTTC.

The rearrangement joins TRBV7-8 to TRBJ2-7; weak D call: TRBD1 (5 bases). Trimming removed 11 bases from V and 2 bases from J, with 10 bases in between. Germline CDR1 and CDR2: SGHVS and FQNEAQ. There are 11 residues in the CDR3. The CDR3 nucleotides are TGTGCCTCAGGCAGGGCCTACGAGCAGTACTTC. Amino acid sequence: CASGRAYEQYF.

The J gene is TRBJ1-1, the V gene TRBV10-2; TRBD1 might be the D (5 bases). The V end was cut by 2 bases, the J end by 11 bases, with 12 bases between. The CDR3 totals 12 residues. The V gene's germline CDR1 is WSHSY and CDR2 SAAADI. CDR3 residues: CASSEEGTVAFF. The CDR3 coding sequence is TGCGCCAGCAGTGAGGAGGGGACTGTCGCTTTCTTT.

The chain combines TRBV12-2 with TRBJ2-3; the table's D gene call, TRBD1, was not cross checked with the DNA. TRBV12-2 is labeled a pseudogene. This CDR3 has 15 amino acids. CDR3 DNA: TGTGCAAGTCGCCCAGGGTGTCAAAGCACAGATACGCAGTATTTT. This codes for CASRPGCQSTDTQYF.

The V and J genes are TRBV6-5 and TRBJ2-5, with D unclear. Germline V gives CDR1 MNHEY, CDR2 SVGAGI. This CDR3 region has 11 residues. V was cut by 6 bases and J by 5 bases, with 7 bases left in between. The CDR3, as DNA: TGTGCCAGCAGACACGGGGAGACCCAGTACTTC. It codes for CASRHGETQYF.

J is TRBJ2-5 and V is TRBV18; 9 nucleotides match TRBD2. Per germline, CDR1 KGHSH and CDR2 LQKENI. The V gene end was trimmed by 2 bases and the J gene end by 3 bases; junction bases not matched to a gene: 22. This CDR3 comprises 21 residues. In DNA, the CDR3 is TGTGCCAGCTCACCATTTAGGTATTCATATCGGGGCGGGGGGGCGGAAGAGACCCAGTACTTC. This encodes CASSPFRYSYRGGGAEETQYF.

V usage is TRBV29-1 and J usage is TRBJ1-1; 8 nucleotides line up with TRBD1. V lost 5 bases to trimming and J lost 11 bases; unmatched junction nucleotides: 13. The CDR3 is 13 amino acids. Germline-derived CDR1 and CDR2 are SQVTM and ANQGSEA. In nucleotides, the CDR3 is TGCAGCGTTATCGTCCCGGGACAGGTGTCGGCTTTCTTT. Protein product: CSVIVPGQVSAFF.

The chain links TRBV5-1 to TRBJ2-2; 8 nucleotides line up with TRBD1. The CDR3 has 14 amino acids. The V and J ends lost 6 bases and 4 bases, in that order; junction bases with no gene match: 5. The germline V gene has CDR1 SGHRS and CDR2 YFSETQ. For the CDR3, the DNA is TGCGCCAGCACCTGGACAGGGACCACCGGGGAGCTGTTTTTT. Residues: CASTWTGTTGELFF.

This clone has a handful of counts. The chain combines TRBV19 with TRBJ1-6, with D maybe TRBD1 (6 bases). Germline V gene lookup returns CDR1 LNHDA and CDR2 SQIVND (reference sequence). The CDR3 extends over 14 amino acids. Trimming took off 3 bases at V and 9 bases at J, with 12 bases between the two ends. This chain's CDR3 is CASSIPGQLSPLHF. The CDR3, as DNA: TGTGCCAGTAGTATCCCCGGACAGCTTTCACCCCTCCACTTT.

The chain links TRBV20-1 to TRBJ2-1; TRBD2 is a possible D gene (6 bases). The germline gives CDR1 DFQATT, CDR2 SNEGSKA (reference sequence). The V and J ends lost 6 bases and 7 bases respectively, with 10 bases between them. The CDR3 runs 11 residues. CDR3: CSARRGNEQFF. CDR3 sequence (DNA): TGCAGTGCACGACGGGGGAATGAGCAGTTCTTC.